Each of the 12 T cell receptor beta chains below was sequenced from the same sample in a study of neurological immune-mediated disorders. TCRdb reprocessed the 5' RACE reads via MiXCR and lists one record per CDR3 protein. The table shows 55,000 to 80,000 distinct CDR3 sequences, with under 5.5% occurring only once. Sequenced material: PBMCs. All receptors derive from a woman aged 45-65 years with multiple sclerosis.

In this sample, this clonotype turned up a few times. This chain connects TRBV6-1 to TRBJ2-1; TRBD2 is a possible D gene (7 bases). Trimming stripped 5 bases from V and 8 bases from J, with 19 bases between. Germline CDR1 is MNHNS and CDR2 is SASEGT. This CDR3 contains 15 residues. The CDR3 DNA is TGTGCCAGCAGTTCTCACGCCGAGGGGGGGTATGAGCAGTTCTTC. Translating gives CASSSHAEGGYEQFF.

This clonotype was counted many times. The chain uses TRBV3-1 and TRBJ2-5, with 9 bases that match TRBD1. This CDR3 spans 14 amino acids. V gave up 6 bases and J gave up 5 bases; unmatched junction bases: 7. Germline V gives CDR1 LGHDT, CDR2 YNNKEL (reference sequence). This chain's CDR3 is CASSGTGSLETQYF. The CDR3 DNA reads TGTGCCAGCAGTGGGACAGGGAGTTTGGAGACCCAGTACTTC.

The chain couples TRBV5-1 to TRBJ2-1; TRBD1 matches 7 bases. Trimming removed 4 bases from V and 10 bases from J; junction bases left unmatched: 11. This CDR3 has 14 residues. CDR1 SGHRS and CDR2 YFSETQ come from the germline V gene. This CDR3 reads CASSANRGSVEQFF. The CDR3 DNA reads as TGCGCCAGCAGCGCCAACAGGGGTTCGGTAGAGCAGTTCTTC.

This clonotype showed up many times. The gene calls are TRBV6-6 and TRBJ2-5, with unresolved D. The CDR3 runs 13 residues. Trimming took 11 bases from V and 3 from J, leaving 16 bases between them. CDR1 is MNHNY, CDR2 SVGAGI, per germline (reference sequence). The CDR3 loop reads CALSRRHEETQYF. CDR3 bases: TGTGCCCTCTCTCGTAGGCACGAAGAGACCCAGTACTTC.

This clonotype was counted many times. The chain is built from TRBV20-1 and TRBJ2-3; 7 positions match TRBD2. The V segment lost 6 bases and the J segment 0 bases; nucleotides outside the gene matches: 9. CDR1 is DFQATT, CDR2 SNEGSKA, per germline (reference sequence). CDR3 length: 15 amino acids. The CDR3 DNA reads as TGCAGTGCGAGGTGGGAGGGCTTGAGCACAGATACGCAGTATTTT. Translating it yields CSARWEGLSTDTQYF.

With respect to this clonotype: This may come from a read error, since a much larger clone is one base off. CDR3: CASSLGHSTDTQYF. As DNA, the CDR3 is TGCGCCAGCAGCTTGGGGCATAGCACAGATACGCAGTATTTT. The rearrangement links TRBV5-1 to TRBJ2-3, with D uncertain. Germline CDR1 and CDR2: SGHRS and YFSETQ. V gave up 0 bases and J gave up 0 bases, with 5 bases separating them. The CDR3 has 14 amino acids.

This clonotype was detected a few times. This chain uses TRBV6-5 with TRBJ2-7; 7 bases match TRBD2. Trimming cost V 9 bases and J 2 bases; bases outside gene matches: 16. This CDR3 is 16 amino acids long. Germline values: CDR1 MNHEY, CDR2 SVGAGI. The CDR3 coding sequence is TGTGCCAGTTCCCCCGGGGGGACGGCCTTCACCTACGAGCAGTACGTC. It specifies CASSPGGTAFTYEQYV.

This clonotype was observed many times. This chain connects TRBV4-3 to TRBJ2-7; the D call may be TRBD1 or TRBD2 (7 bases each). Germline-derived CDR1 and CDR2 are LGHNA and YSLEER. The CDR3 is 18 amino acids. Between the trimmed V and J ends, which lost 3 bases and 2 bases, there was a span of 23 bases. CDR3 in amino acids: CASSHLGGDSLITYEQYF. The CDR3 DNA reads as TGCGCCAGCAGCCACCTAGGGGGGGACAGCTTAATAACCTACGAGCAGTACTTC.

At least ten counts were recorded for this clonotype. V gene TRBV14 combines with J gene TRBJ2-3, with 8 bases matching TRBD1. The CDR3 spans 14 residues. V lost 3 bases, J lost 3 bases, and 2 bases stayed unmatched. Germline V CDR1 and CDR2: SGHDN, FVKESK. In DNA, the CDR3 is TGTGCCAGCAGCCATGACAGGGGAACAGATACGCAGTATTTT. Translation: CASSHDRGTDTQYF. Combining the CDR3 with reference TRBV14 and TRBJ2-3 gives the whole variable domain EAGVTQFPSHSVIEKGQTVTLRCDPISGHDNLYWYRRVMGKEIKFLLHFVKESKQDESGMPNNRFLAERTGGTYSTLKVQPAELEDSGVYFCASSHDRGTDTQYFGPGTRLTVL.

The chain employs TRBV4-3 and TRBJ2-5; no clear D. V gave up 1 base and J gave up 3 bases, with 6 bases separating them. The CDR3 length is 13 residues. The germline gives CDR1 LGHNA, CDR2 YSLEER. The CDR3 loop is CASSQGGKETQYF. For the CDR3, the DNA is TGCGCCAGCAGCCAAGGTGGAAAAGAGACCCAGTACTTC.

This clonotype was seen ten or more times. This chain links TRBV7-9 with TRBJ2-2; the match to TRBD1 covers 8 bases. Germline V gene sequence: CDR1 SEHNR, CDR2 FQNEAQ (reference sequence). V was pared by 5 bases and J by 5 bases, with 1 base of the junction left unmatched. CDR3 size: 13 residues. In nucleotides, the CDR3 is TGTGCCAGCAGCCACAGGGGGACCGGGGAGCTGTTTTTT. This translates into CASSHRGTGELFF.

In this sample, this clonotype turned up a few times. A junction boundary mismatches the germline segment, possibly from a read error. The chain carries TRBV7-7 and TRBJ2-2, with D uncertain. Germline V lookup: CDR1 SSHAT, CDR2 FNYEAQ (reference sequence). There are 14 residues in the CDR3. CDR3 bases: TGTGCTAGCAGCAGTCAGGTCAACACCGGGGAGCTGTTTTTT. Its translation: CASSSQVNTGELFF.